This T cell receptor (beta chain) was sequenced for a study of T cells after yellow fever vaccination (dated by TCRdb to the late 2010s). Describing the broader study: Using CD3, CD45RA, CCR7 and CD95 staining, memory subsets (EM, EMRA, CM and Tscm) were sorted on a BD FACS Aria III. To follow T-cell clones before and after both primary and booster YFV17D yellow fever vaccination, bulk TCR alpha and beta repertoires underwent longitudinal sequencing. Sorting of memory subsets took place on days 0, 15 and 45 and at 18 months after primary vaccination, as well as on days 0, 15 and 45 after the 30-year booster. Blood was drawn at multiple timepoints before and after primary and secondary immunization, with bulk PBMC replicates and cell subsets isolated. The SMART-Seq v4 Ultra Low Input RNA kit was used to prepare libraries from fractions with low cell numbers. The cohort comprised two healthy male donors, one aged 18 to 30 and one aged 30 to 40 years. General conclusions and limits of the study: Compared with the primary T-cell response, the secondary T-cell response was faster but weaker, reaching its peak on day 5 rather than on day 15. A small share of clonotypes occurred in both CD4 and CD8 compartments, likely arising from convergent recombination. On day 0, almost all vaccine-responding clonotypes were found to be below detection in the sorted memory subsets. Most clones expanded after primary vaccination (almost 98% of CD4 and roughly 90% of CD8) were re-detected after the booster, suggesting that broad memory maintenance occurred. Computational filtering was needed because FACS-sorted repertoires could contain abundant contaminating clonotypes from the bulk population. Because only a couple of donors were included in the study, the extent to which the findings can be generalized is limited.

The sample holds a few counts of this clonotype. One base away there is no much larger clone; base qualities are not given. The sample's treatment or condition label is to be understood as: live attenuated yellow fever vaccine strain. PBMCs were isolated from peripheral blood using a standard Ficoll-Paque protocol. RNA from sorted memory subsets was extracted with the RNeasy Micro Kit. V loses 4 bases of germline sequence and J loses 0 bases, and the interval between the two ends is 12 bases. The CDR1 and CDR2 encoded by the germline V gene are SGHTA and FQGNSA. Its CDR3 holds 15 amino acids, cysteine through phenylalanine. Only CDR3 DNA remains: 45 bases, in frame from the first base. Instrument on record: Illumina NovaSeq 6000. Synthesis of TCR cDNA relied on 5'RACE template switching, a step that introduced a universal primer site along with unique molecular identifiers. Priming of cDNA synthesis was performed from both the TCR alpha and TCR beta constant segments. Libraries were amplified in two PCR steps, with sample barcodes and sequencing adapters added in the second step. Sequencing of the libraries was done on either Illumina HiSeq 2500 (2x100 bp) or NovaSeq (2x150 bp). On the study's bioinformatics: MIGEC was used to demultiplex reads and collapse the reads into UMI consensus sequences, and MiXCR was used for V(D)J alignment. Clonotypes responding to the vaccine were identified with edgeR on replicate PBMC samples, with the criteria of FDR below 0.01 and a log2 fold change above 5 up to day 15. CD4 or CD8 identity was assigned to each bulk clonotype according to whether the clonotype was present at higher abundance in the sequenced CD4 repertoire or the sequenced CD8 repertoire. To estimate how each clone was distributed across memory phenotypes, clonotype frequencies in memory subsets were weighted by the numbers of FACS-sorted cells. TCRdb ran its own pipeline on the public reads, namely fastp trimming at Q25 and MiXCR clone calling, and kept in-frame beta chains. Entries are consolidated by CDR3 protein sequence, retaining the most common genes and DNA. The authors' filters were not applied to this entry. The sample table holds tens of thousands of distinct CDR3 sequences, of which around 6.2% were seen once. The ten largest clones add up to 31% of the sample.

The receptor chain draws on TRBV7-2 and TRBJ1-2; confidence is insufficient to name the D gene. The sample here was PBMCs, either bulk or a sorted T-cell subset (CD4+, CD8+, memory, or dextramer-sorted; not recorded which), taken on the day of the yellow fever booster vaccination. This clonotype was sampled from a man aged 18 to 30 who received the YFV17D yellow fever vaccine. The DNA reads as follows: TGTGCCAGCAGCTCCGGTTCCGAGGCTAACTATGGCTACACCTTC. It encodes CASSSGSEANYGYTF.